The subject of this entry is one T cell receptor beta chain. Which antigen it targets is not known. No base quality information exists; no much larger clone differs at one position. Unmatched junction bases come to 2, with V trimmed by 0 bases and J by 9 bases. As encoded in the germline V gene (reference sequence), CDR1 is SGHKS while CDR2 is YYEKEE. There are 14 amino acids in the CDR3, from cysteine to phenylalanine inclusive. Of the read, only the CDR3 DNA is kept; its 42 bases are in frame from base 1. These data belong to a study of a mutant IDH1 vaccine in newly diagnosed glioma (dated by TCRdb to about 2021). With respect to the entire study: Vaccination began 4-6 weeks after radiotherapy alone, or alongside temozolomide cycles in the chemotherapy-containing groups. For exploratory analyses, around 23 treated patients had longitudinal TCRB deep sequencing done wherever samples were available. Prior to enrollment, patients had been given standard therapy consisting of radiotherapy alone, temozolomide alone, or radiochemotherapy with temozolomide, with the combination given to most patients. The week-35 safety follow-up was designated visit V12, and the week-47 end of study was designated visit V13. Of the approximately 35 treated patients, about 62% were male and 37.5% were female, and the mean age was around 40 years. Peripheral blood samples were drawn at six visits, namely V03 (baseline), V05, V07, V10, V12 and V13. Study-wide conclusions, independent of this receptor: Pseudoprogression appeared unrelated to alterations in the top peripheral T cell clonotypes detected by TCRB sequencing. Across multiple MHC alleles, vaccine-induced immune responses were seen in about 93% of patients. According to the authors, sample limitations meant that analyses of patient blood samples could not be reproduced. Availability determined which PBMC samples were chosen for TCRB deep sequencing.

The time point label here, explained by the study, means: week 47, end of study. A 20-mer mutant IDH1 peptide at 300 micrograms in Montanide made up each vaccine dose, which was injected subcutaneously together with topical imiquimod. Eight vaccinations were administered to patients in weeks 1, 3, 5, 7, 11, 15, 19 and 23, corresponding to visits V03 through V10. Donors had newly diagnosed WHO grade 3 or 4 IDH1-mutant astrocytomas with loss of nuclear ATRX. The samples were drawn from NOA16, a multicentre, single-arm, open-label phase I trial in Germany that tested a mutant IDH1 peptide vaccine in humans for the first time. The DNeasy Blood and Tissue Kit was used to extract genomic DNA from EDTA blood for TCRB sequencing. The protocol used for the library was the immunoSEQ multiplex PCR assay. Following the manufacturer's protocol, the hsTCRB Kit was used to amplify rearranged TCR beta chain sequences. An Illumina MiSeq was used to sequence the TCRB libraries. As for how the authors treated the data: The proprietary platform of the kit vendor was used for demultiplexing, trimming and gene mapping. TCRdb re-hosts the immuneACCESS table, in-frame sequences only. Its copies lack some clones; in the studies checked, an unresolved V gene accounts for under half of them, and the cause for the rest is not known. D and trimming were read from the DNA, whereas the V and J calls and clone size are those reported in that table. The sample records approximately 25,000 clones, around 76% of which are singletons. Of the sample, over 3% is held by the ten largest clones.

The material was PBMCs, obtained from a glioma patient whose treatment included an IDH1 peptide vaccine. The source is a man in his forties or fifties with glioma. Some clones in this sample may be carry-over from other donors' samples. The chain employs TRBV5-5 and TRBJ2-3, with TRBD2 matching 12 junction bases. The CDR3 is CASSLVTSGGTQYF. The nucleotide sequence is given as TGTGCCAGCAGCTTGGTTACTAGCGGGGGGACGCAGTATTTT.